This TCR beta chain was documented in a study of post-analysis software for immune sequencing data. Findings and limits, study-wide: Five TRBV segments, including TRBV5-6, TRBV5-1 and TRBV20-1, were more frequent in patients than controls.

In the case of this clonotype: Its antigen remains unknown.

The CDR3 is 17 amino acids. V was shortened by 5 bases and J by 0 bases, with 16 bases between the two germline ends. Germline CDR1 is SEHNR and CDR2 is FQNEAQ (reference sequence). Sequencing libraries made from TCR beta cDNA carried unique molecular identifiers. TCRdb re-called the PCR reads with MiXCR, one entry per CDR3 protein. The data contain roughly 580,000 distinct CDR3 sequences, around 47% of them singletons. The chain links TRBV7-9 to TRBJ1-4; the D is unclear. The TCR was taken from a girl between 5 and 17 years old with multiple sclerosis. Sequencing used blood. The CDR3: CASSHGSLGATNEKLFF. The CDR3 bases are TGTGCCAGCAGCCACGGATCCCTTGGGGCAACTAATGAAAAACTGTTTTTT. The whole variable domain, remainder taken from reference TRBV7-9 and TRBJ1-4, is DTGVSQNPRHKITKRGQNVTFRCDPISEHNRLYWYRQTLGQGPEFLTYFQNEAQLEKSRLLSDRFSAERPKGSFSTLEIQRTEQGDSAMYLCASSHGSLGATNEKLFFGSGTQLSVL.